The entry below gives a single T cell receptor (beta chain) sequence along with its context. These data are taken from a study of blood T cell repertoires in COVID-19. Across the study: From T cells, B-cell-depleted T cells, or PBMCs came the material, which was cDNA or gDNA.

The protocol was immunoSEQ multiplex PCR, while the TCRdb copy is restricted to in-frame clones and leaves out a portion. The sample carries a few hundred thousand clones, roughly 87% recorded once. The origin of this receptor is a woman aged 25 to 39 who had recovered from COVID-19. The specimen was PBMCs or T cells enriched from blood (not recorded which).

The DNA for the CDR3 is TGCGCCAGCAGCTTTGGCGGGTCTTATAACGAGCAGTACTTC. Translated: CASSFGGSYNEQYF. J is TRBJ2-7 and V is TRBV5-1, with D possibly TRBD2 on 5 matching bases. The germline V gene encodes CDR1 SGHRS and CDR2 YFSETQ. This CDR3 region has 14 residues. Trimming took off 2 bases at V and 5 bases at J, with 14 bases between the two ends.